The clone carrying this TCR beta chain was observed at least ten times. The target antigen is unknown. This sample is drawn from a study of T cell repertoires in cytomegalovirus infection. This CDR3 is built from 15 residues. The V end lost 5 bases, the J end lost 0 bases, and 8 bases lay between the germline ends. From germline, CDR1 is SGHVS and CDR2 FNYEAQ. Overall study results and limits: The study identified carriers of CMV plus the relevant HLA from cumulative public TCR beta family frequency.

TCRdb recomputed calls from the reads with MiXCR, one row per CDR3 protein. The sample records 300,000 to 400,000 distinct CDR3 sequences, more than 8% being singletons. The clonotype originates from a human donor in good health (CMV status not recorded). Some clones in this sample may be carry-over from other donors' samples. Sequencing used PBMCs. V usage is TRBV7-6 and J usage is TRBJ2-6; perhaps TRBD2 as D (6 bases). CDR3 region: CASSTGLSGANVLTF. The CDR3 coding sequence is TGTGCCAGCAGCACGGGACTCTCTGGGGCCAACGTCCTGACTTTC.